Below are 32 T cell receptor beta chains sequenced from a single sample in a study of Graves' ophthalmopathy and Graves' hyperthyroidism. As the template, RNA transcripts were used to amplify TCR beta CDR3 regions. Following a first-round RT-PCR that used HTBI primers, a second-round multiplex PCR was carried out. MiXCR, applied by TCRdb to the multiplex PCR reads, yields one record per CDR3 protein. The sample has about 210,000 distinct CDR3 sequences; over 25% are singletons. Sequencing used peripheral blood. These receptors were collected from a man aged 50-59 years with Graves' ophthalmopathy.

The CDR3 region has the DNA TGTGCCAGCAGTCCACAGAGCGATCAGCCCCAGCATTTT. Amino acids: CASSPQSDQPQHF. The rearrangement links TRBV27 to TRBJ1-5; D is undetermined. The CDR3 runs to 13 residues. The V gene lost 5 bases and the J gene lost 5 bases, with 10 bases spanning the gap. The germline V gene has CDR1 MNHEY and CDR2 SMNVEV (reference sequence).

At least ten counts were recorded for this clonotype. The chain combines TRBV19 with TRBJ2-7; 9 positions match TRBD2. Germline values: CDR1 LNHDA, CDR2 SQIVND (reference sequence). J was trimmed by 0 bases and V by 5 bases; bases with no gene match: 8. The CDR3 extends over 16 amino acids. CDR3 sequence (DNA): TGTGCCAGTAGTCCTTCCAGGACTAGCGTCTCCTACGAGCAGTACTTC. It encodes CASSPSRTSVSYEQYF.

CDR3 nucleotides: TGTGCCAGCAGCTTCAACCCGGTTACCGGCGCTTTCTTT. Protein product: CASSFNPVTGAFF. The chain employs TRBV7-2 and TRBJ1-1; D uncertain. The germline CDR1 and CDR2 sequences are SGHTA and FQGNSA. The CDR3 runs to 13 residues. Trimming removed 3 bases from V and 11 bases from J, with 16 bases in between.

The chain recombines TRBV6-1 with TRBJ2-5, with 8 nucleotides matching TRBD1. Germline CDR1 reads MNHNS; CDR2 reads SASEGT. V was clipped by 5 bases and J by 3 bases; unmatched bases: 5. This CDR3 contains 14 residues. Written as DNA, the CDR3 is TGTGCCAGCAGTCTCCGGACAGGGAAAGAGACCCAGTACTTC. The encoded protein is CASSLRTGKETQYF.

The V and J genes are TRBV19 and TRBJ2-5, with TRBD1 matching 8 bases. Germline V gene sequence: CDR1 LNHDA, CDR2 SQIVND (reference sequence). The CDR3 runs to 14 residues. The V gene end was trimmed by 3 bases and the J gene end by 5 bases; junction bases not matched to a gene: 5. The CDR3 is CASSIGQGHETQYF. The CDR3 nucleotides read TGTGCCAGTAGTATCGGACAGGGCCACGAGACCCAGTACTTC.

This clonotype was counted many times. This chain joins TRBV7-2 and TRBJ1-5; D is undetermined. This CDR3 spans 14 amino acids. Germline-derived CDR1 and CDR2 are SGHTA and FQGNSA. With 3 bases removed from V and 2 bases from J, the gap between germline ends came to 8 bases. CDR3 sequence: CASSFKGGNQPQHF. The DNA of the CDR3 is TGTGCCAGCAGCTTCAAGGGCGGCAATCAGCCCCAGCATTTT.

V gene TRBV18 combines with J gene TRBJ2-5; D is ambiguous. V was shortened by 2 bases and J by 7 bases, with 14 bases between the two germline ends. Germline CDR1 is KGHSH and CDR2 is LQKENI. The CDR3 is made up of 14 amino acids. Written as DNA, the CDR3 is TGTGCCAGCTCACCAAATCACCTTGAAGGGACCCAGTACTTC. This translates into CASSPNHLEGTQYF.

This clonotype was counted at least ten times. J is TRBJ1-5 and V is TRBV29-1; a possible D gene is TRBD1 (5 bases). V lost 0 bases, J lost 0 bases, and 12 bases lay in between. Germline V CDR1 and CDR2: SQVTM, ANQGSEA. The CDR3 spans 16 residues. The CDR3 loop is CSVEDIRAYSNQPQHF. In DNA form, the CDR3 reads TGCAGCGTTGAAGATATCAGGGCGTATAGCAATCAGCCCCAGCATTTT. The variable domain in full, with the rest retrieved from reference TRBV29-1 and TRBJ1-5, is SAVISQKPSRDICQRGTSLTIQCQVDSQVTMMFWYRQQPGQSLTLIATANQGSEATYESGFVIDKFPISRPNLTFSTLTVSNMSPEDSSIYLCSVEDIRAYSNQPQHFGDGTRLSIL.

This clonotype is judged medium-sized. The CDR3, as DNA: TGTGCCAGCAGTTTCGGGGGCGATGGCTACACCTTC. It encodes CASSFGGDGYTF. V is TRBV28 and J is TRBJ1-2, with D possibly being TRBD1 (6 bases). Germline CDR1 and CDR2: MDHEN and SYDVKM. V lost 3 bases to trimming and J lost 6 bases, with 8 bases between them. CDR3 length: 12 residues.

There are a few counts of this clonotype. The genes are TRBV6-9 and TRBJ2-7, with D possibly matching TRBD1 (6 bases). The CDR3 runs 14 residues. Trimming cost V 4 bases and J 3 bases, with 13 bases left between them. The germline CDR1 and CDR2 sequences are MNHGY and SVAAGI. This chain's CDR3 is CASSLQGKDYEQYF. The CDR3 nucleotides read TGTGCCAGCAGTTTACAGGGAAAGGACTACGAGCAGTACTTC.

In its sample, this clonotype was seen many times. The V and J genes are TRBV9 and TRBJ2-7; the D gene is possibly TRBD2 (6 bases). Germline-derived CDR1 and CDR2 are SGDLS and YYNGEE. The CDR3 is 11 amino acids. V was clipped by 3 bases and J by 6 bases, with 7 bases between them. Written as DNA, the CDR3 is TGTGCCAGCAGCGCCGGGAGCGAGCAGTACTTC. Translated: CASSAGSEQYF.

V usage is TRBV6-5 and J usage is TRBJ1-5; no clear D gene. V lost 0 bases, J lost 5 bases, and 8 bases lay in between. This CDR3 comprises 14 residues. The germline CDR1 and CDR2 sequences are MNHEY and SVGAGI. CDR3 bases: TGTGCCAGCAGTTACTCAATTGGGGATCAGCCCCAGCATTTT. Encoded protein: CASSYSIGDQPQHF.

This clonotype showed up many times. This rearrangement joins TRBV28 to TRBJ1-2; D may be TRBD1 (6 bases). Germline CDR1 and CDR2: MDHEN and SYDVKM. This CDR3 has 13 residues. V was clipped by 7 bases and J by 4 bases, with 13 bases between them. The CDR3 coding sequence is TGTGCCAGCACCCTAAAGGGGGGCTATGGCTACACCTTC. This translates into CASTLKGGYGYTF.

This clonotype was found many times. The chain is built from TRBV7-9 and TRBJ2-5, with a possible D match to TRBD1 (6 bases). Between the trimmed V and J ends, which lost 5 bases and 4 bases, there was a span of 14 bases. CDR3 length equals 14 residues. Per the germline V gene, CDR1 is SEHNR and CDR2 is FQNEAQ (reference sequence). CDR3: CASSHRVPGETQYF. In DNA, the CDR3 is TGTGCCAGCAGCCACAGGGTACCAGGAGAGACCCAGTACTTC. The whole variable domain, remainder taken from reference TRBV7-9 and TRBJ2-5, is DTGVSQNPRHKITKRGQNVTFRCDPISEHNRLYWYRQTLGQGPEFLTYFQNEAQLEKSRLLSDRFSAERPKGSFSTLEIQRTEQGDSAMYLCASSHRVPGETQYFGPGTRLLVL.

Written as DNA, the CDR3 is TGTGCCAGCAGTACCTATAACCAAGAGACCCAGTACTTC. Protein: CASSTYNQETQYF. The genes are TRBV6-1 and TRBJ2-5; unclear D gene. V was cut by 5 bases and J by 0 bases, with 7 bases left in between. Per germline, CDR1 MNHNS and CDR2 SASEGT. CDR3 length equals 13 residues.

This clonotype was counted at least ten times. This sequence joins TRBV2 and TRBJ2-7; the D call may be TRBD1 or TRBD2 (5 bases each). Germline CDR1 SNHLY, CDR2 FYNNEI. Trimming pared 3 bases from V and 4 bases from J, leaving 10 bases between. CDR3 length equals 13 residues. CDR3 sequence: CASSEGRRYEQYF. CDR3 DNA: TGTGCCAGCAGTGAGGGACGGAGGTACGAGCAGTACTTC.

This clonotype was recorded at least ten times. The chain combines TRBV29-1 with TRBJ2-5; 11 nucleotides align to TRBD2. J gave up 2 bases and V 6 bases, and 8 bases lay outside the gene matches. Germline V gene sequence: CDR1 SQVTM, CDR2 ANQGSEA. The CDR3 loop spans 15 amino acids. The CDR3 protein is CSVDIGTSGQETQYF. In DNA, the CDR3 is TGCAGCGTAGACATAGGGACTAGCGGACAAGAGACCCAGTACTTC. Filled out from reference TRBV29-1 and TRBJ2-5, the complete variable domain reads SAVISQKPSRDICQRGTSLTIQCQVDSQVTMMFWYRQQPGQSLTLIATANQGSEATYESGFVIDKFPISRPNLTFSTLTVSNMSPEDSSIYLCSVDIGTSGQETQYFGPGTRLLVL.

This clonotype was recorded a few times. The chain combines TRBV28 with TRBJ2-7; D is perhaps TRBD1 (5 bases). V dropped 7 bases and J dropped 2 bases, with 15 bases sitting between them. Germline V lookup: CDR1 MDHEN, CDR2 SYDVKM. The CDR3 loop spans 14 amino acids. The CDR3 DNA is TGTGCCAGCAATCGTCCAGGACACCCCTACGAGCAGTACTTC. Encoded protein: CASNRPGHPYEQYF.

The rearrangement links TRBV6-2 or TRBV6-3 to TRBJ2-7; D is perhaps TRBD2 (7 bases). Trimming took 8 bases from V and 3 from J, leaving 14 bases between them. There are 13 residues in the CDR3. Germline CDR1 MNHEY, CDR2 SVGEGT. CDR3 in DNA: TGTGCCAGCGCGGGGGACACCTTCTACGAGCAGTACTTC. It translates to CASAGDTFYEQYF.

The chain employs TRBV6-2 or TRBV6-3 and TRBJ1-1; tentative D call: TRBD1 (5 bases). V was trimmed by 7 bases and J by 1 base, leaving 28 bases between them. This CDR3 contains 19 residues. Germline CDR1 reads MNHEY; CDR2 reads SVGEGT. The CDR3 protein is CASNPPASRAILQNTEAFF. The CDR3 DNA reads TGTGCCAGCAACCCCCCGGCCTCCAGGGCCATACTTCAGAACACTGAAGCTTTCTTT.

Ten or more counts support this clonotype. A read error may produce the germline difference seen at one junction end. The rearrangement joins TRBV6-1 to TRBJ1-2; D is undetermined. The CDR3 spans 12 residues. From germline, CDR1 is MNHNS and CDR2 SASEGT. The CDR3 reads CASSEGNTVILF. CDR3 DNA: TGTGCCAGCAGTGAAGGAAATACAGTAATCCTCTTC.

The table lists this clonotype with many counts. The V call is TRBV28, the J call TRBJ1-2; D is unresolved. Looked up from germline, CDR1 is MDHEN and CDR2 is SYDVKM. The CDR3 totals 13 residues. The V end was cut by 3 bases, the J end by 2 bases, with 7 bases between. The CDR3 coding sequence is TGTGCCAGCAGTTTTGGGCAGAACTATGGCTACACCTTC. Protein sequence: CASSFGQNYGYTF.

The CDR3 spells CASSIAGSSNSPLHF. The CDR3 coding sequence is TGTGCCAGTAGTATAGCCGGGTCCAGCAATTCACCCCTCCACTTT. This chain connects TRBV19 to TRBJ1-6; D is unclear. CDR3 size: 15 residues. The V and J ends lost 1 base and 7 bases respectively, with 11 bases between them. The germline V gene encodes CDR1 LNHDA and CDR2 SQIVND (reference sequence).

The chain has TRBV6-2 or TRBV6-3 and TRBJ2-7, with 8 bases lining up with TRBD2. This CDR3 is built from 16 residues. In germline, CDR1 is MNHEY, CDR2 SVGEGT. The ends lost 2 bases at V and 4 bases at J; junction bases unmatched: 10. The CDR3 loop is CASSYNSGTVFYEQYF. The CDR3 DNA reads TGTGCCAGCAGTTACAATAGCGGGACGGTGTTTTACGAGCAGTACTTC.

This clonotype occurred many times. The CDR3 sequence is CASSQSDRDTEAFF. As DNA, the CDR3 is TGTGCCAGCAGCCAAAGTGACAGGGATACTGAAGCTTTCTTT. The V gene is TRBV3-1, the J gene TRBJ1-1; TRBD1 matches at 7 bases. CDR1 and CDR2 from the germline V gene are LGHDT and YNNKEL (reference sequence). The CDR3 is 14 amino acids. After removal of 2 bases from V and 5 bases from J, the junction contained 5 bases not matched to a gene.

The CDR3 DNA is TGCAGCGTTGAAACGGACGGCTACGAGCAGTACTTC. This gives the protein CSVETDGYEQYF. The V call is TRBV29-1, the J call TRBJ2-7; D unresolved. The CDR3 is 12 residues long. V lost 2 bases to trimming and J lost 3 bases, with 8 bases between them. CDR1 and CDR2 from the germline V gene are SQVTM and ANQGSEA.

The CDR3 loop is CATSSSESSYEQYF. In nucleotides, the CDR3 is TGTGCCACTTCTTCCAGCGAAAGCTCCTACGAGCAGTACTTC. This chain joins TRBV12-3 or TRBV12-4 and TRBJ2-7; D uncertain. The germline V and J ends were trimmed by 10 bases and 0 bases, with 16 bases remaining between them. The CDR3 contains 14 residues.

There are many counts of this clonotype. The chain recombines TRBV20-1 with TRBJ2-4; no clear D gene. The CDR3 contains 14 residues. Between the trimmed V and J ends, which lost 0 bases and 5 bases, there was a span of 11 bases. The germline gives CDR1 DFQATT, CDR2 SNEGSKA (reference sequence). DNA for the CDR3: TGCAGTGCTAGAGATGGGGTGAATCAAAACATTCAGTACTTC. As protein: CSARDGVNQNIQYF.

The chain joins TRBV5-1 to TRBJ2-5, with TRBD1 matching over 9 bases. The CDR3 is 18 amino acids. Trimming took 3 bases from V and 2 from J; bases not matched to a gene: 14. Germline CDR1 is SGHRS and CDR2 is YFSETQ. In DNA form, the CDR3 reads TGCGCCAGCAGCTCAAGTCCCACAGGGGGCGCCTATCAAGAGACCCAGTACTTC. It encodes CASSSSPTGGAYQETQYF.

At least ten counts were recorded for this clonotype. This chain joins TRBV4-3 and TRBJ2-5; D tentatively fits TRBD1 or TRBD2 (5 bases each). Trimming took 2 bases from V and 1 from J, leaving 14 bases between them. The length of the CDR3 is 16 residues. Germline CDR1 LGHNA, CDR2 YSLEER. The CDR3 loop is CASSQFAPGPQETQYF. CDR3 DNA: TGCGCCAGCAGCCAATTTGCACCGGGACCCCAAGAGACCCAGTACTTC.

CDR3 amino acids: CASSLRSWEQYF. In DNA form, the CDR3 reads TGTGCCAGCAGCTTAAGATCTTGGGAGCAGTACTTC. The chain couples TRBV7-2 to TRBJ2-7; D is ambiguous. Germline V lookup: CDR1 SGHTA, CDR2 FQGNSA. This CDR3 region has 12 residues. The germline V and J ends were trimmed by 2 bases and 7 bases, with 9 bases remaining between them.

By sample share, this clonotype is medium-sized (0.01 to 0.1%). The genes are TRBV5-8 and TRBJ1-2, with D perhaps matching TRBD1 (6 bases). CDR3 length: 13 residues. Germline lookup yields CDR1 SGHTS and CDR2 YDEGEE. Trimming pared 4 bases from V and 4 bases from J, leaving 11 bases between. In DNA, the CDR3 is TGTGCCAGCAGCGCCAAGACAGGCTATGGCTACACCTTC. Residues: CASSAKTGYGYTF. The full variable domain, with the rest looked up from reference TRBV5-8 and TRBJ1-2, is EAGVTQSPTHLIKTRGQQATLRCSPISGHTSVYWYQQALGLGLQFLLWYDEGEERNRGNFPPRFSGRQFPNYSSELNVNALELEDSALYLCASSAKTGYGYTFGSGTRLTVV.